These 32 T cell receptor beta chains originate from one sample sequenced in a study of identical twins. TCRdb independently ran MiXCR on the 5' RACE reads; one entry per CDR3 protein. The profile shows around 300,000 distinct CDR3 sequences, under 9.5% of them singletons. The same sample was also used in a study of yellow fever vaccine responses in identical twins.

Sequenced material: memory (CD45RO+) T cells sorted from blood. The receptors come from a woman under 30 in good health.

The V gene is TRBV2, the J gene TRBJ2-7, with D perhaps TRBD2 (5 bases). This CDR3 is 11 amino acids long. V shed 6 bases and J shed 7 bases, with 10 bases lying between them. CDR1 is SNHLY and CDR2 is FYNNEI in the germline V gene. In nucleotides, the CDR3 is TGTGCCAGCAGGTTGAGGGAGGAGCAGTACTTC. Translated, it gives CASRLREEQYF. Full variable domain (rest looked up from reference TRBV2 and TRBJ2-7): EPEVTQTPSHQVTQMGQEVILRCVPISNHLYFYWYRQILGQKVEFLVSFYNNEISEKSEIFDDQFSVERPDGSNFTLKIRSTKLEDSAMYFCASRLREEQYFGPGTRLTVT.

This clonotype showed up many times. In DNA, the CDR3 is TGTGCCATCGCCCCCCAAGACTCCTACGAGCAGTACTTC. Its translation is CAIAPQDSYEQYF. This chain joins TRBV10-3 and TRBJ2-7; unclear D gene. The CDR3 has 13 amino acids. The V and J ends lost 8 bases and 0 bases respectively, with 11 bases between them. Germline CDR1 reads ENHRY; CDR2 reads SYGVKD.

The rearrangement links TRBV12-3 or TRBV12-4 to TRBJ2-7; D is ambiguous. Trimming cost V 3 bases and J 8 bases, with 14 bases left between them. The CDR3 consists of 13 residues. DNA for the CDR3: TGTGCCAGCAGTTTCCGCGACATGGAAAAGCAGTACGTC. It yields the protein CASSFRDMEKQYV.

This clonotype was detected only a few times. The CDR3: CASSLGVAGRQETQYF. CDR3 DNA: TGTGCCAGCAGCTTAGGGGTAGCGGGGAGACAAGAGACCCAGTACTTC. V and J are TRBV7-2 and TRBJ2-5; 8 bases match TRBD2. The V gene's germline CDR1 is SGHTA and CDR2 FQGNSA. The CDR3 spans 16 residues. The V segment lost 1 base and the J segment 2 bases; nucleotides outside the gene matches: 6.

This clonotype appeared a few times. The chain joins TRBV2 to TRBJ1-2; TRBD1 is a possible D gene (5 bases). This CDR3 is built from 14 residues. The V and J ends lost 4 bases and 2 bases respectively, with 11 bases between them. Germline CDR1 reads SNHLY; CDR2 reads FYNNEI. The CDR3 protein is CASSGGRVNYGYTF. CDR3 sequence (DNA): TGTGCCAGCAGTGGCGGCAGGGTGAACTATGGCTACACCTTC.

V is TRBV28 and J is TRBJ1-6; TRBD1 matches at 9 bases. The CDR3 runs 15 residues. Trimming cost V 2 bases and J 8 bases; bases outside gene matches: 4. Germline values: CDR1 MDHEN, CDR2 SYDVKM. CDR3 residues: CASSLPGTGYSPLHF. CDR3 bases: TGTGCCAGCAGTTTACCTGGGACAGGGTATTCACCCCTCCACTTT.

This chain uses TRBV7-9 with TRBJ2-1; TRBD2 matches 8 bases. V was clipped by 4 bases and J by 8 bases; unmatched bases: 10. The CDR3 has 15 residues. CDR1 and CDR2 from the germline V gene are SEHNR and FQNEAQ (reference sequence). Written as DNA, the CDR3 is TGTGCCAGCAGCTCAGGGACTAGAGTGCTTGATGAGCAGTTCTTC. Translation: CASSSGTRVLDEQFF.

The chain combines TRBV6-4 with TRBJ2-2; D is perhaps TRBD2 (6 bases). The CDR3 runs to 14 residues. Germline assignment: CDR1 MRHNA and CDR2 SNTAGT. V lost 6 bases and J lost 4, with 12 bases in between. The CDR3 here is CASRPDGGTGELFF. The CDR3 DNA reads TGTGCCAGCAGGCCCGACGGGGGCACCGGGGAGCTGTTTTTT.

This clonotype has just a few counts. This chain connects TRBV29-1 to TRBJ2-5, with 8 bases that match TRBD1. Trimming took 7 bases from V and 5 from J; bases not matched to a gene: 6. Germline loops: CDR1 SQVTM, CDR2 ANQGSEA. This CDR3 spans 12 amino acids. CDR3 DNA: TGCAGCGAGCAGGGGGCTGGGGAGACCCAGTACTTC. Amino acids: CSEQGAGETQYF.

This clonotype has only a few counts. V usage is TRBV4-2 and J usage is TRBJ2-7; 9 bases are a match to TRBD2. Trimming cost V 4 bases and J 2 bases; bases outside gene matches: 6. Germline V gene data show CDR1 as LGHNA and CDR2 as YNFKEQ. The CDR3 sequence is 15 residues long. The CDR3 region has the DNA TGTGCCAGCAGCCTACGTATAGCGGGGGCCTACGAGCAGTACTTC. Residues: CASSLRIAGAYEQYF.

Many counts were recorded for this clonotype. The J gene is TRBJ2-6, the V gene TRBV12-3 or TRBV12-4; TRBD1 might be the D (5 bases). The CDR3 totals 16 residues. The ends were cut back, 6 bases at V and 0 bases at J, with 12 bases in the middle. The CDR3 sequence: CASSRQPLSGANVLTF. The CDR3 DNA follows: TGTGCCAGCAGCCGACAGCCCCTCTCTGGGGCCAACGTCCTGACTTTC.

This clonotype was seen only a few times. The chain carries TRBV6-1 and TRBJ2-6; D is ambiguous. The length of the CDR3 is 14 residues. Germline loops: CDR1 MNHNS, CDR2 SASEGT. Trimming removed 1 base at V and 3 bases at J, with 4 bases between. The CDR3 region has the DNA TGTGCCAGCAGTGAAGGGATTGGGGCCAACGTCCTGACTTTC. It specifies CASSEGIGANVLTF.

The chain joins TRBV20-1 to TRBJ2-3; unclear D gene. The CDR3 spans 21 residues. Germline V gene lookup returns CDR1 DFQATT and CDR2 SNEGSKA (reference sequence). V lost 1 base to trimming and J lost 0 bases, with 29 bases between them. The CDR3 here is CSARGAVSGNTPRPSTDTQYF. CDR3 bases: TGCAGTGCTAGAGGGGCTGTTTCAGGCAATACGCCCCGTCCTAGCACAGATACGCAGTATTTT.

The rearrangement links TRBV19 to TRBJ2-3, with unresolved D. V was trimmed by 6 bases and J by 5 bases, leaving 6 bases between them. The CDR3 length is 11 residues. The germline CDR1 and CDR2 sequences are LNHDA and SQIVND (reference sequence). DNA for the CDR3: TGTGCCAGTAGACATGGAGATACGCAGTATTTT. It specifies CASRHGDTQYF.

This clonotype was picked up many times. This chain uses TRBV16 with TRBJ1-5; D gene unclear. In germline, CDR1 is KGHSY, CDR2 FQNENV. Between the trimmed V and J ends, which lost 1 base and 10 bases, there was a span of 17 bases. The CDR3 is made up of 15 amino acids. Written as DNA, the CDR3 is TGTGCCAGCAGCCAATTAGGAGGCAGGCTTTCTCCCCAGCATTTT. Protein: CASSQLGGRLSPQHF.

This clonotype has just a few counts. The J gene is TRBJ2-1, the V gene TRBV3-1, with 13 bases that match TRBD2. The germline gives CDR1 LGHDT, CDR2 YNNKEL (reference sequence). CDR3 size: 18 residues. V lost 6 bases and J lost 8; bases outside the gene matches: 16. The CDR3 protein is CASSSRTSGGHWVHEQFF. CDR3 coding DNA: TGTGCCAGCAGTTCCCGGACTAGCGGGGGCCACTGGGTACATGAGCAGTTCTTC.

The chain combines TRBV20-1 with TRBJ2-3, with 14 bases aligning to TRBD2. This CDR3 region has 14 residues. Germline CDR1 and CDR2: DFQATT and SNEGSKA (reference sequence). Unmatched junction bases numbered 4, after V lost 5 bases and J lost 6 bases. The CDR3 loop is CSAGLAGGRDTQYF. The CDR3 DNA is TGCAGTGCTGGACTAGCGGGGGGTCGGGATACGCAGTATTTT.

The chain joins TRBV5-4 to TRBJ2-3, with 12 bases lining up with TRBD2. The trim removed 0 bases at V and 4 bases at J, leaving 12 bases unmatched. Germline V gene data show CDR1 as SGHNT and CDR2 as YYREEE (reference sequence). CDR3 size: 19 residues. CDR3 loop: CASSLAKSASGGAPDTQYF. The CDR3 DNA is TGTGCCAGCAGCTTGGCCAAATCGGCTAGCGGGGGGGCCCCAGATACGCAGTATTTT.

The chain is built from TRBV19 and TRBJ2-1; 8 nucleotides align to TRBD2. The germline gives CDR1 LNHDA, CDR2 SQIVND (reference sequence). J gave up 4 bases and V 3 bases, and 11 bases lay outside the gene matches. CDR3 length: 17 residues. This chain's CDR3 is CASSMAGGVPDYNEQFF. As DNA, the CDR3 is TGTGCCAGTAGTATGGCGGGGGGCGTACCGGATTACAATGAGCAGTTCTTC. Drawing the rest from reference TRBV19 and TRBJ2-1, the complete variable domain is DGGITQSPKYLFRKEGQNVTLSCEQNLNHDAMYWYRQDPGQGLRLIYYSQIVNDFQKGDIAEGYSVSREKKESFPLTVTSAQKNPTAFYLCASSMAGGVPDYNEQFFGPGTRLTVL.

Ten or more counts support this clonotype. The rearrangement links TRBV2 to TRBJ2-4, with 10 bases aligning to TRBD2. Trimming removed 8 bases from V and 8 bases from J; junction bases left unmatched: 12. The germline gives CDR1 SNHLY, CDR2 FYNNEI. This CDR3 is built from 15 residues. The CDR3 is CASGARVAGGDIQYF. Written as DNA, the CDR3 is TGTGCCAGCGGAGCTCGTGTAGCGGGAGGAGACATTCAGTACTTC.

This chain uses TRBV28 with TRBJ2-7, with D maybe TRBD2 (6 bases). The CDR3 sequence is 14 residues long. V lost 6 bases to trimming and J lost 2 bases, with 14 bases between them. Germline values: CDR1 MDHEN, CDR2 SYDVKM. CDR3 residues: CASSLPPGAYEQYF. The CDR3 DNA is TGTGCCAGCAGCTTACCGCCGGGAGCCTACGAGCAGTACTTC.

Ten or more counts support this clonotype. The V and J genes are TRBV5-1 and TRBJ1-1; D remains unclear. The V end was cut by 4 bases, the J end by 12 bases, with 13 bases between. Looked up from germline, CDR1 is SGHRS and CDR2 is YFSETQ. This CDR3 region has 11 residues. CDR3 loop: CASSLPGPTFF. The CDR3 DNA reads TGCGCCAGCAGCCTACCGGGTCCGACTTTCTTT.

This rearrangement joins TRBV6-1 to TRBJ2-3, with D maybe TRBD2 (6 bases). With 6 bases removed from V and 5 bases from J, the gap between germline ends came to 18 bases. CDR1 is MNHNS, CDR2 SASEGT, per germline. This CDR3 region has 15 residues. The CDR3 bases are TGTGCCAGCAGGCTAAAAGGCGGGATGCAAGATACGCAGTATTTT. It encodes CASRLKGGMQDTQYF.

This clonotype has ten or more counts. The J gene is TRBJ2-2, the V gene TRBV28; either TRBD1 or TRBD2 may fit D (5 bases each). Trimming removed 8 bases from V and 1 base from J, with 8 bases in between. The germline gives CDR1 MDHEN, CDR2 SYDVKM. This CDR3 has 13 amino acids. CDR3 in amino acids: CASEGWNTGELFF. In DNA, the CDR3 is TGTGCCAGCGAGGGGTGGAACACCGGGGAGCTGTTTTTT.

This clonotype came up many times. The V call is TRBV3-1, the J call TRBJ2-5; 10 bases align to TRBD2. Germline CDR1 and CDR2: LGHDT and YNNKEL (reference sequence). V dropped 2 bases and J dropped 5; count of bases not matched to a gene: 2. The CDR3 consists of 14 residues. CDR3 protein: CASSQLAGEETQYF. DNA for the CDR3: TGTGCCAGCAGCCAACTAGCGGGAGAGGAGACCCAGTACTTC.

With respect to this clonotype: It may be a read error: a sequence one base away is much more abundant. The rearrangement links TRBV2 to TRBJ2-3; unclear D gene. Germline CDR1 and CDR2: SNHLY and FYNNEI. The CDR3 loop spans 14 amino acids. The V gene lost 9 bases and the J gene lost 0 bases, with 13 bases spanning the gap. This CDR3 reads CARQTGISTDTQYF. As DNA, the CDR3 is TGTGCCAGACAGACTGGAATTAGCACAGATACGCAGTATTTT.

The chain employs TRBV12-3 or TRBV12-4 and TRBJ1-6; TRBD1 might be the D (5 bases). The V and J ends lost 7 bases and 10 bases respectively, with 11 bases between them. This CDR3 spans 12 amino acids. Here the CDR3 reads CASTLGESPLHF. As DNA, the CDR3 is TGTGCCAGCACCCTAGGGGAGTCACCCCTCCACTTT.

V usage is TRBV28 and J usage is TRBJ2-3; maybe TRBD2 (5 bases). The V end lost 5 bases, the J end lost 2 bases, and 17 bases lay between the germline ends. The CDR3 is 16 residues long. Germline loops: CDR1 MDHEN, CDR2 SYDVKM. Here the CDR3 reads CASSPGRRVLTDTQYF. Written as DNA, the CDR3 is TGTGCCAGCAGTCCCGGCAGGCGGGTGCTCACAGATACGCAGTATTTT.

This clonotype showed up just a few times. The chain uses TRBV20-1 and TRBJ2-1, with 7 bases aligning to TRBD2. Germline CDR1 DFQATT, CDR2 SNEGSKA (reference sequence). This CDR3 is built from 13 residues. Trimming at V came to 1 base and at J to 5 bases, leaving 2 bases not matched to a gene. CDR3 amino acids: CSARAGGNNEQFF. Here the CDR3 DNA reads TGCAGTGCTAGAGCGGGAGGAAACAATGAGCAGTTCTTC.

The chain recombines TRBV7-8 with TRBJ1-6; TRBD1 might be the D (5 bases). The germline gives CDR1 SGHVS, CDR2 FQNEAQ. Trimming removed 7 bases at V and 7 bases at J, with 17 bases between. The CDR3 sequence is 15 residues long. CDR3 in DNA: TGTGCCAGCATCGCCCAGTGGGGCTCAAATTCACCCCTCCACTTT. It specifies CASIAQWGSNSPLHF. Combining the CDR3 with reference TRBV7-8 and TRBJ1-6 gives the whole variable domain GAGVSQSPRYKVAKRGQDVALRCDPISGHVSLFWYQQALGQGPEFLTYFQNEAQLDKSGLPSDRFFAERPEGSVSTLKIQRTQQEDSAVYLCASIAQWGSNSPLHFGNGTRLTVT.

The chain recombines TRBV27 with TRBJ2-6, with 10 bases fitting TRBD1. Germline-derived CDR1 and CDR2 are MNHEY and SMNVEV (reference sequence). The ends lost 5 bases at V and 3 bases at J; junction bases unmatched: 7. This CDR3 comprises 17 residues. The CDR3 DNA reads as TGTGCCAGCAGTACGACAGGGGGCGCGGTTGGGGCCAACGTCCTGACTTTC. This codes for CASSTTGGAVGANVLTF.

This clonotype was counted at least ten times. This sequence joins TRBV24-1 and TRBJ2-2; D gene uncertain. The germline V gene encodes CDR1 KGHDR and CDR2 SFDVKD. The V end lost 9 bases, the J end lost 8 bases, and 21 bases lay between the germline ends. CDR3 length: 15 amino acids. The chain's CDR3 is CATSLGLRSTGELFF. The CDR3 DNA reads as TGTGCCACCTCGTTGGGGTTGAGGTCAACTGGGGAGCTGTTTTTT.